The T cell receptor beta chain described here comes from a study of blood T cell repertoires in COVID-19. The wider study: There were acute and convalescent COVID-19 samples, and they came from the United States, Italy and Spain. The cDNA or gDNA used as material had been derived from T cells, B-cell-depleted T cells, or PBMCs.

Assay: immunoSEQ multiplex PCR; the TCRdb copy retains only in-frame clones and omits some. The data hold under 250,000 clones, with 86% observed a single time. CDR1 and CDR2 (germline): SGHRS, YFSETQ. Trimming removed 0 bases from V and 6 bases from J; junction bases left unmatched: 2. The CDR3 is made up of 14 amino acids. The chain has TRBV5-1 and TRBJ1-2, with TRBD1 matching 10 bases. The source material was peripheral blood. The receptor was isolated from an older man with acute or convalescent COVID-19. The chain's CDR3 is CASSLGGQGNGYTF. DNA of the CDR3: TGCGCCAGCAGCTTGGGGGGACAGGGGAATGGCTACACCTTC.